This T cell receptor (beta chain) was sequenced during a study of blood T cell repertoires in COVID-19. Turning to the study itself: Both acute and convalescent COVID-19 samples were obtained from the United States, Italy and Spain. The cDNA or gDNA used as material had been derived from T cells, B-cell-depleted T cells, or PBMCs.

Adults between roughly 18 and 100 years of age took part from under 25 US areas. Germline V gene lookup returns CDR1 WNHNN and CDR2 SYGVQD (reference sequence). This CDR3 has 12 amino acids. Trimming stripped 4 bases from V and 11 bases from J, with 13 bases between. Produced via immunoSEQ multiplex PCR; TCRdb's table is partial and in-frame only. The data contain roughly 200,000 clones, 80% to 90% of them singletons. This chain connects TRBV10-1 to TRBJ2-3; a possible D gene is TRBD2 (6 bases). This clonotype was sampled from a young woman who had been exposed to COVID-19. The sample taken for sequencing was PBMCs or T cells enriched from blood (not recorded which). The CDR3 bases are TGCGCCAGCAGTGCTAATAGCGGACGGCAGTATTTT. This gives the protein CASSANSGRQYF.